This T cell receptor (beta chain) was sequenced for a study of prognosis after radiotherapy for stage I lung cancer. Study at large: All non-small cell lung cancer patients were considered medically inoperable.

Findings and limits, study-wide: Reportedly, the usage of TRBV and TRBJ genes was not the same in patients with and without metastases. Compared with a median of around 10,000 beforehand, unique TCR clone counts dropped to around 7,000 after stereotactic body radiation therapy.

Starting from genomic DNA, TCR beta CDR3 was amplified through two-round multiplex PCR. TRBV and TRBJ genes each had their own specific primers in first-round PCR. TCRdb reprocessed the multiplex PCR reads with MiXCR, giving one entry per CDR3 protein. The table has approximately 30,000 distinct CDR3 sequences, around 32% seen once. Per the germline V gene, CDR1 is MNHNS and CDR2 is SASEGT. Trimming cost V 6 bases and J 4 bases; bases outside gene matches: 9. This CDR3 region has 15 residues. As to this clonotype: Its antigen is not identified.

The J gene is TRBJ2-3, the V gene TRBV6-1; 8 bases agree with TRBD2. Sequences were derived from PBMCs, sampled before or after stereotactic body radiation therapy (not recorded which). This clonotype originated in a donor over 45 with non-small cell lung cancer. CDR3 DNA sequence: TGTGCCAGCAGCCACGGGGGGGGGGCACCAGATACGCAGTATTTT. Encoded protein: CASSHGGGAPDTQYF.